This is a list of T cell receptor beta chains from one sample in a study of blood T cell repertoires in COVID-19. Profiling relied on immunoSEQ multiplex PCR, and the TCRdb table lists in-frame clones only, not all of them. This repertoire shows approximately 54,000 clones, 81% found once; its top ten account for over 4.5%. The specimen sequenced was peripheral blood. The receptor set was obtained from a woman aged 55-70 years with acute or convalescent COVID-19. The CDR3 runs from the conserved cysteine through the conserved F or W. The order of the fields is CDR3 DNA, CDR3 protein, clone size, V gene, J gene, CDR3 length, D gene. A D gene is named only where the DNA matches it firmly. Rows may omit the clone size; those that give it use once, few, many or a size class.

cdr3_nt: TGTGCCAGCAGCCACAGGGGAAATAGCAATCAGCCCCAGCATTTT; cdr3_aa: CASSHRGNSNQPQHF; clone_size: once; v_call: TRBV3-1/TRBV3-2; j_call: TRBJ1-5; cdr3_length: 15; d_call: .
cdr3_nt: TGCGCCAGCAGCCGATCAGGACAGGACCTTAATGAAAAACTGTTTTTT; cdr3_aa: CASSRSGQDLNEKLFF; clone_size: few; v_call: TRBV5-1; j_call: TRBJ1-4; cdr3_length: 16; d_call: TRBD1
cdr3_nt: TGTGCCTTGCCGAGGGTCAGCTACGAGCAGTACTTC; cdr3_aa: CALPRVSYEQYF; clone_size: .; v_call: TRBV24-1; j_call: TRBJ2-7; cdr3_length: 12; d_call: .
cdr3_nt: TGTGCCAGTAGGTACAGGGCGGTGGAGGGCTACACCTTC; cdr3_aa: CASRYRAVEGYTF; clone_size: .; v_call: TRBV19; j_call: TRBJ1-2; cdr3_length: 13; d_call: .
cdr3_nt: TGTGCCAGCTCACCGGGACAGGGGGCCGGCACTGAAGCTTTCTTT; cdr3_aa: CASSPGQGAGTEAFF; clone_size: .; v_call: TRBV18; j_call: TRBJ1-1; cdr3_length: 15; d_call: TRBD1
cdr3_nt: TGTGCCAGCAGTTTAAGGAGGAACACTGAAGCTTTCTTT; cdr3_aa: CASSLRRNTEAFF; clone_size: .; v_call: TRBV12-3/TRBV12-4; j_call: TRBJ1-1; cdr3_length: 13; d_call: .
cdr3_nt: TGTGCCAGCAGCCCCCTCTCAGCGAACACCGGGGAGCTGTTTTTT; cdr3_aa: CASSPLSANTGELFF; clone_size: few; v_call: TRBV7-8; j_call: TRBJ2-2; cdr3_length: 15; d_call: .
cdr3_nt: TGCGCCAGCAGCCAAGACAGGGAGGCCAACTACAATGAGCAGTTCTTC; cdr3_aa: CASSQDREANYNEQFF; clone_size: few; v_call: TRBV4-1; j_call: TRBJ2-1; cdr3_length: 16; d_call: .
cdr3_nt: TGTGCCAGCAGCCCCAGCTCCTACAATGAGCAGTTCTTC; cdr3_aa: CASSPSSYNEQFF; clone_size: .; v_call: TRBV11-3; j_call: TRBJ2-1; cdr3_length: 13; d_call: .
cdr3_nt: TGCAGCGCCGGGGGCGCGGCGGGGGGTTCCTACGAGCAGTACTTC; cdr3_aa: CSAGGAAGGSYEQYF; clone_size: .; v_call: TRBV29-1; j_call: TRBJ2-7; cdr3_length: 15; d_call: TRBD2
cdr3_nt: TGTGCCAGCAGCTCAATACAGGGCTACGAGCAGTACTTC; cdr3_aa: CASSSIQGYEQYF; clone_size: few; v_call: TRBV5-6; j_call: TRBJ2-7; cdr3_length: 13; d_call: .
cdr3_nt: TGTGCCAGCAGCAGCCCCCTTGCGGGGGCTGGGGCCGGGGAGCTGTTTTTT; cdr3_aa: CASSSPLAGAGAGELFF; clone_size: .; v_call: TRBV7-2; j_call: TRBJ2-2; cdr3_length: 17; d_call: .
cdr3_nt: TGTGCCAGCAGCTCGGGGGAGCGGGTCCGCACAGATACGCAGTATTTT; cdr3_aa: CASSSGERVRTDTQYF; clone_size: .; v_call: TRBV3-1/TRBV3-2; j_call: TRBJ2-3; cdr3_length: 16; d_call: .
cdr3_nt: TGTGCCTGGAGTGTACATAACGGGATTGAAGCTTTCTTT; cdr3_aa: CAWSVHNGIEAFF; clone_size: few; v_call: TRBV30; j_call: TRBJ1-1; cdr3_length: 13; d_call: .
cdr3_nt: TGTGCCACCAGTGACCCAGGTGGAACTGAAGCTTTCTTT; cdr3_aa: CATSDPGGTEAFF; clone_size: .; v_call: TRBV24-1; j_call: TRBJ1-1; cdr3_length: 13; d_call: .
cdr3_nt: TGTGCCAGCAGCCTCCGGGACAGGGCTGGGGCCAACGTCCTGACTTTC; cdr3_aa: CASSLRDRAGANVLTF; clone_size: .; v_call: TRBV5-6; j_call: TRBJ2-6; cdr3_length: 16; d_call: TRBD1
cdr3_nt: TGCGCCAGCAGCTCCGGGACAGGGGGCGGGAAACTGTTTTTT; cdr3_aa: CASSSGTGGGKLFF; clone_size: .; v_call: TRBV5-1; j_call: TRBJ1-4; cdr3_length: 14; d_call: TRBD1
cdr3_nt: TGCAGTGCCAAGAGGAACACTGAAGCTTTCTTT; cdr3_aa: CSAKRNTEAFF; clone_size: few; v_call: TRBV20-1; j_call: TRBJ1-1; cdr3_length: 11; d_call: .
cdr3_nt: TGTGCCAGCAGCTTAGCCCCTAGCGGAGGGTTCAATGAGCAGTTCTTC; cdr3_aa: CASSLAPSGGFNEQFF; clone_size: .; v_call: TRBV11-2; j_call: TRBJ2-1; cdr3_length: 16; d_call: TRBD2
cdr3_nt: TGCAGCGTTGACCCGACAGGACAAGAGACCCAGTACTTC; cdr3_aa: CSVDPTGQETQYF; clone_size: .; v_call: TRBV29-1; j_call: TRBJ2-5; cdr3_length: 13; d_call: .
cdr3_nt: TGTGCCAGCAACGACAGGGACGGGTCTAATTCACCCCTCCACTTT; cdr3_aa: CASNDRDGSNSPLHF; clone_size: .; v_call: TRBV6-5; j_call: TRBJ1-6; cdr3_length: 15; d_call: TRBD1
cdr3_nt: TGTGCCAGCAGTTCCAAGACAGGGGTTCAAGGCTACACCTTC; cdr3_aa: CASSSKTGVQGYTF; clone_size: .; v_call: TRBV27; j_call: TRBJ1-2; cdr3_length: 14; d_call: TRBD1